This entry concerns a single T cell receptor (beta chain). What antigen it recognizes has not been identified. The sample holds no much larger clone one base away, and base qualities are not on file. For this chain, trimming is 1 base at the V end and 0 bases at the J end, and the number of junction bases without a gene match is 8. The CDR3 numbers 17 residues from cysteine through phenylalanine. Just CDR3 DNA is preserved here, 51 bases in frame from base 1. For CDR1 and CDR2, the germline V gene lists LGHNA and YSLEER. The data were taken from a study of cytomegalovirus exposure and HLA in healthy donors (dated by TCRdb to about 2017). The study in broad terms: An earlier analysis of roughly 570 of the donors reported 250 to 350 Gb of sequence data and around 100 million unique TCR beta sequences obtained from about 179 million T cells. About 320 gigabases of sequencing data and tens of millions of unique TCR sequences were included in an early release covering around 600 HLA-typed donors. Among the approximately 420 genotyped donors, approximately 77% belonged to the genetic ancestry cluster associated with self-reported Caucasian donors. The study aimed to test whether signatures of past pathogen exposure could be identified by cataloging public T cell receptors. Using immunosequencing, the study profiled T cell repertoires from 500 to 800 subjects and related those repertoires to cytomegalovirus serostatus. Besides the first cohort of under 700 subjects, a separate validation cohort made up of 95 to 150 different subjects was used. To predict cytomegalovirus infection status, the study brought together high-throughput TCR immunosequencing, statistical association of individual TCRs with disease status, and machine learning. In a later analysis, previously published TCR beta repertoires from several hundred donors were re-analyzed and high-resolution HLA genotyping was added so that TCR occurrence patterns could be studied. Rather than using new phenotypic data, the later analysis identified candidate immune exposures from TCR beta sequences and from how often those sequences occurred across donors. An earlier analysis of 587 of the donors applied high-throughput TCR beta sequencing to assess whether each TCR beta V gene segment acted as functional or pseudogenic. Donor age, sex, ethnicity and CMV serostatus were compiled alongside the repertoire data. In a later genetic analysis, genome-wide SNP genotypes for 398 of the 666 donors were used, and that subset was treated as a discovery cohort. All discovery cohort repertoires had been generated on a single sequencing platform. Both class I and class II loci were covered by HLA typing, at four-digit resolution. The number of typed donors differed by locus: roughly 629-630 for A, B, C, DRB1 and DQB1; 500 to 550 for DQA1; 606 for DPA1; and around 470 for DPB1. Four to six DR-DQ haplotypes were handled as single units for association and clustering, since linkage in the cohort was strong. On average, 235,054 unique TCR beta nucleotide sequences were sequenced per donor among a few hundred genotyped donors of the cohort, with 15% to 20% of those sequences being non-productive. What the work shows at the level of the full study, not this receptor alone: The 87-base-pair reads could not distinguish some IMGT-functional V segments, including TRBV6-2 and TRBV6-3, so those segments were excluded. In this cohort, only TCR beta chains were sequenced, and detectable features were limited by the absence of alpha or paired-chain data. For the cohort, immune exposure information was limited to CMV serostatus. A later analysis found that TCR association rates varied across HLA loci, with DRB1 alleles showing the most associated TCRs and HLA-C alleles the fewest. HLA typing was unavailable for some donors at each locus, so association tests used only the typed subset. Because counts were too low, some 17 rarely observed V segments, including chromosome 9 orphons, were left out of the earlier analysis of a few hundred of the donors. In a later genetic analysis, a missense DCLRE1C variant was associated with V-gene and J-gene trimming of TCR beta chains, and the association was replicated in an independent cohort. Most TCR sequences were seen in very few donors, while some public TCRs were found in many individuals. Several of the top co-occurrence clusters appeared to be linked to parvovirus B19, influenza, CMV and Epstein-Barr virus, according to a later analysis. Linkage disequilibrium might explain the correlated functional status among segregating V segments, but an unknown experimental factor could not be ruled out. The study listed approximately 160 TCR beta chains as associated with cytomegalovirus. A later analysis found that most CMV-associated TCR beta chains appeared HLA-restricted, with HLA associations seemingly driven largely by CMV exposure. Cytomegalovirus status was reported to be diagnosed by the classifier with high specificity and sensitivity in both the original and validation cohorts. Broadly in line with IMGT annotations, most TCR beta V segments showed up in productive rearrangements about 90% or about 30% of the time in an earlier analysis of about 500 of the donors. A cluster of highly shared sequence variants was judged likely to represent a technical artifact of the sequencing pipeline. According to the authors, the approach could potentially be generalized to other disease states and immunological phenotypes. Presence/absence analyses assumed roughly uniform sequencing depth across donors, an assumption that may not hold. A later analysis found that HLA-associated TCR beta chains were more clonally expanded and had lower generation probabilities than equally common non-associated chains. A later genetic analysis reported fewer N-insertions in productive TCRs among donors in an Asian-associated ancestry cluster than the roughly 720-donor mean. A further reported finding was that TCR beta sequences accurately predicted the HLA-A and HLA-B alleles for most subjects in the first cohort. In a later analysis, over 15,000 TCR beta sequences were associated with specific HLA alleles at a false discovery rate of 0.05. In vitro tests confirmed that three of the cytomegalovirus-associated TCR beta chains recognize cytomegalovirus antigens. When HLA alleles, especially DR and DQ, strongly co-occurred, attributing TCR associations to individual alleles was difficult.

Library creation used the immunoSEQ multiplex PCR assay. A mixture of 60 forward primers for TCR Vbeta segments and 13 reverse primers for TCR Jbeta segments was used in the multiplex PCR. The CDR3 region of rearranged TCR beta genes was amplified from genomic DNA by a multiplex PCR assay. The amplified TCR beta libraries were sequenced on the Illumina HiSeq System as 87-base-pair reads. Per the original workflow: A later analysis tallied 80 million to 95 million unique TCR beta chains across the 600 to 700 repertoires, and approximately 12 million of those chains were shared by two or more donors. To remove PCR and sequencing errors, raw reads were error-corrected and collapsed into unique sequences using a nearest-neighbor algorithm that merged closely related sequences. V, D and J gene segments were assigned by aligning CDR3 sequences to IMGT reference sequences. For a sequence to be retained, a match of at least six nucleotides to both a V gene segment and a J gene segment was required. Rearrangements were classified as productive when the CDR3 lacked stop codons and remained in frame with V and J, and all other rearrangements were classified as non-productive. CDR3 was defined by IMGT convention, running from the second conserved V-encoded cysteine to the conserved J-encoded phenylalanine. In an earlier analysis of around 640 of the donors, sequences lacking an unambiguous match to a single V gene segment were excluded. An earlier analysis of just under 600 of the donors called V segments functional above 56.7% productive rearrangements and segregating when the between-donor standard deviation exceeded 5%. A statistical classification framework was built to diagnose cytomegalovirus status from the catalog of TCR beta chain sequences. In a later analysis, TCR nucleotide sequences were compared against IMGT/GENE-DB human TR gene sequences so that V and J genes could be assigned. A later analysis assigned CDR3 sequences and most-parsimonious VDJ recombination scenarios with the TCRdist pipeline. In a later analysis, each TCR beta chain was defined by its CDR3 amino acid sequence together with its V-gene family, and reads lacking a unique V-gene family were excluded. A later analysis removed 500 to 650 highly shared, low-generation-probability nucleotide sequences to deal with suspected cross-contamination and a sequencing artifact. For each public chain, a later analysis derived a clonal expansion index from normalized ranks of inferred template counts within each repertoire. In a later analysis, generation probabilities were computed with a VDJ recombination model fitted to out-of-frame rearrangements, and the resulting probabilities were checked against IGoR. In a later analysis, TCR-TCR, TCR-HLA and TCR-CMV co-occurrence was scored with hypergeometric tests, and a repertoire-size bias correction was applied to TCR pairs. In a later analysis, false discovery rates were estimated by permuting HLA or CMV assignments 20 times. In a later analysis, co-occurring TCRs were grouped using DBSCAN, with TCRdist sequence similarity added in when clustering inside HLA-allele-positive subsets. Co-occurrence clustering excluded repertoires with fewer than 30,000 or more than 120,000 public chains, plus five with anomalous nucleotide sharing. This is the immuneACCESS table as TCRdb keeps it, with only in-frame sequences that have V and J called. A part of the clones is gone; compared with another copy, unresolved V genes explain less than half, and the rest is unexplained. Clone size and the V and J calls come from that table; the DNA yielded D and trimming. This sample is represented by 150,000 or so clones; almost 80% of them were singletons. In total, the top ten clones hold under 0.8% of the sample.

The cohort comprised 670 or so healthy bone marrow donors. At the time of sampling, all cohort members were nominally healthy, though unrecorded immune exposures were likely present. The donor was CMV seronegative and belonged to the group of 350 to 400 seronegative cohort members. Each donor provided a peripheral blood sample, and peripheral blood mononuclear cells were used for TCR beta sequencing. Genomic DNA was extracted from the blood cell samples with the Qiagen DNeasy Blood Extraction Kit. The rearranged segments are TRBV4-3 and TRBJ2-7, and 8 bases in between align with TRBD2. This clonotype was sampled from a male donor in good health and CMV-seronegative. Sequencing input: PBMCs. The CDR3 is CASSQGGAGGSSYEQYF. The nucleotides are TGCGCCAGCAGCCAAGGTGGCGCGGGAGGATCCTCCTACGAGCAGTACTTC.